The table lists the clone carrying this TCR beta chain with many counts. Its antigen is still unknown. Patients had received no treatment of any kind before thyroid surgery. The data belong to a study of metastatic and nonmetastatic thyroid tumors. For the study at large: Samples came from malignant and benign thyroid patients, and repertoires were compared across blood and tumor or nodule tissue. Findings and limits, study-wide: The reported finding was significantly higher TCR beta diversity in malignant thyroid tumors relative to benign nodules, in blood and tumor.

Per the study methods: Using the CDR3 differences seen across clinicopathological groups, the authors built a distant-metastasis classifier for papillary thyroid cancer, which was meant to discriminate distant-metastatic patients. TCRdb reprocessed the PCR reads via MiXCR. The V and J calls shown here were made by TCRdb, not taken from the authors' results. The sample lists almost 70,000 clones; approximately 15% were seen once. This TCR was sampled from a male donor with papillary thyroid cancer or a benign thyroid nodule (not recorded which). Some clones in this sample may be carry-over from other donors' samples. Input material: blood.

CDR3 DNA: TGTGCCAGCAGTCGAACCGGGACTGACTATGGCTACACCTTC. It is translated as CASSRTGTDYGYTF. The chain couples TRBV6-1 to TRBJ1-2; a possible D gene is TRBD1 (5 bases). The CDR3 spans 14 residues. CDR1 and CDR2 from the germline V gene are MNHNS and SASEGT. V was shortened by 5 bases and J by 3 bases, with 13 bases between the two germline ends.